This TCR beta chain derives from a study of STAT5B mutations in CD4+ large granular lymphocyte leukemia. The method was immunoSEQ multiplex PCR; TCRdb's version includes in-frame clones alone and lacks a portion of them. Among around 47,000 clones listed, roughly 84% were seen once. CDR3 length: 15 amino acids. Germline CDR1 reads LGHNA; CDR2 reads YNFKEQ. With 1 base removed from V and 0 bases from J, the gap between germline ends came to 8 bases. The TCR sequence derives from a human donor in good health. V usage is TRBV4-2 and J usage is TRBJ2-3; D is uncertain. Sequencing was carried out using CD4+ T cells from blood buffy coats. For the CDR3, the DNA is TGTGCCAGCAGCCAAGGGCAGGTCAGCACAGATACGCAGTATTTT. Its translation is CASSQGQVSTDTQYF.